The 28 T cell receptor beta chains given below trace back to one sample, sequenced in a study of shared clonotypes between healthy human individuals. Sequencing was performed with immunoSEQ multiplex PCR; in TCRdb, only in-frame clones are kept and a portion is missing. The table has around 2,000,000 clones, around 96% seen once. It was CD45RO-negative cells, positively selected for CCR7, that made up naive CD8 cells, with terminally differentiated effector memory CD45RA+ cells excluded. The sample taken for sequencing was naive CD8+ T cells sorted from blood. The receptors originated from a man aged 18 to 30 in good health.

The chain joins TRBV16 to TRBJ2-1; D may correspond to TRBD1 or TRBD2 (5 bases each). CDR3 length: 15 amino acids. V was clipped by 5 bases and J by 4 bases, with 15 bases between them. Germline CDR1 and CDR2: KGHSY and FQNENV. CDR3: CASSVTGGSYNEQFF. The CDR3, as DNA: TGTGCCAGCAGCGTCACTGGGGGATCATACAATGAGCAGTTCTTC.

J is TRBJ2-7 and V is TRBV7-2, with 16 bases fitting TRBD2. With 2 bases clipped from V and 4 bases from J, the junction kept 11 bases outside the gene matches. CDR3 length: 19 amino acids. Germline CDR1 and CDR2: SGHTA and FQGNSA. The CDR3: CASSLTLGTSGRAGYEQYF. The CDR3 bases are TGTGCCAGCAGCTTAACTCTAGGGACTAGCGGGAGGGCGGGTTACGAGCAGTACTTC.

The V gene is TRBV19, the J gene TRBJ1-2; D gene unclear. The CDR3 consists of 17 residues. V lost 4 bases to trimming and J lost 6 bases, with 24 bases between them. Germline lookup yields CDR1 LNHDA and CDR2 SQIVND (reference sequence). The CDR3 nucleotides read TGTGCCAGTAGTACTAACACCGGGAGTCTTCGTCTGGATGGCTACACCTTC. Protein sequence: CASSTNTGSLRLDGYTF.

The chain employs TRBV6-6 and TRBJ2-7; TRBD1 aligns across 7 bases. V shed 5 bases and J 2 bases; nucleotides not matched to a gene: 12. The CDR3 extends over 16 amino acids. Germline CDR1 reads MNHNY; CDR2 reads SVGAGI (reference sequence). CDR3 residues: CASSPTWTGLTYEQYF. The CDR3 nucleotides read TGTGCCAGCAGTCCCACGTGGACAGGCCTCACCTACGAGCAGTACTTC.

The chain carries TRBV7-6 and TRBJ2-1, with 10 bases that match TRBD2. The CDR3 totals 16 residues. J lost 4 bases, V lost 4 bases, and 7 bases had no gene match. In germline, CDR1 is SGHVS, CDR2 FNYEAQ. The CDR3 protein is CASSSGLAIGYNEQFF. The CDR3 nucleotides read TGTGCCAGCAGCTCGGGACTAGCGATTGGGTACAATGAGCAGTTCTTC.

As to this clone: The sample has other DNA sequences that encode this CDR3 too. The chain joins TRBV9 to TRBJ2-1; D remains unclear. CDR3 length: 13 amino acids. Trimming pared 2 bases from V and 4 bases from J, leaving 7 bases between. CDR1 SGDLS and CDR2 YYNGEE come from the germline V gene. The CDR3 spells CASSVGIYNEQFF. CDR3 sequence (DNA): TGTGCCAGCAGCGTTGGTATATACAATGAGCAGTTCTTC.

The V and J genes are TRBV29-1 and TRBJ2-7; D may be TRBD2 (6 bases). V was clipped by 4 bases and J by 3 bases, with 13 bases between them. Germline lookup yields CDR1 SQVTM and CDR2 ANQGSEA. The CDR3 sequence is 13 residues long. The CDR3 loop is CSVGASADYEQYF. Here the CDR3 DNA reads TGCAGCGTTGGGGCTAGCGCCGACTACGAGCAGTACTTC.

The rearrangement links TRBV7-9 to TRBJ2-3; D unclear. V shed 8 bases and J shed 1 base, with 10 bases lying between them. The CDR3 extends over 13 amino acids. From germline, CDR1 is SEHNR and CDR2 FQNEAQ (reference sequence). The CDR3 coding sequence is TGTGCCAGCGCCCTCCTGGGCACAGATACGCAGTATTTT. Its translation: CASALLGTDTQYF.

This rearrangement joins TRBV4-1 to TRBJ1-1; unclear D gene. This CDR3 region has 14 residues. The V gene lost 4 bases and the J gene lost 2 bases, with 11 bases spanning the gap. Per germline, CDR1 MGHRA and CDR2 YSYEKL. CDR3 region: CASSRVEGNTEAFF. The CDR3 bases are TGCGCCAGCAGCCGAGTGGAGGGAAACACTGAAGCTTTCTTT.

The CDR3 region is CASSADEQETQYF. The DNA for the CDR3 is TGTGCCAGCTCGGCAGATGAACAAGAGACCCAGTACTTC. The rearrangement joins TRBV28 to TRBJ2-5; D remains unclear. Deletions cut 8 bases from V and 2 bases from J, with 12 bases between. The CDR3 extends over 13 amino acids. CDR1 and CDR2 (germline): MDHEN, SYDVKM.

As for this clone: Other DNA sequences within the sample encode an identical CDR3. The V and J genes are TRBV6-5 and TRBJ2-7; D unresolved. The ends were cut back, 4 bases at V and 1 base at J, with 8 bases in the middle. The CDR3 contains 13 residues. Germline-derived CDR1 and CDR2 are MNHEY and SVGAGI. The CDR3 sequence: CASSSGESYEQYF. The CDR3 DNA is TGTGCCAGCAGTTCGGGCGAATCCTACGAGCAGTACTTC.

This clone was found once. This chain links TRBV9 with TRBJ1-5; D may be TRBD1 (6 bases). The ends were cut back, 2 bases at V and 3 bases at J, with 12 bases in the middle. The CDR3 spans 15 residues. The germline gives CDR1 SGDLS, CDR2 YYNGEE. Written as DNA, the CDR3 is TGTGCCAGCAGCGTCCGGGACACACCCAATCAGCCCCAGCATTTT. Residues: CASSVRDTPNQPQHF. Supplemented by reference TRBV9 and TRBJ1-5, the full variable domain reads DSGVTQTPKHLITATGQRVTLRCSPRSGDLSVYWYQQSLDQGLQFLIQYYNGEERAKGNILERFSAQQFPDLHSELNLSSLELGDSALYFCASSVRDTPNQPQHFGDGTRLSIL.

V usage is TRBV15 and J usage is TRBJ2-3, with D unresolved. The CDR3 sequence is 12 residues long. CDR1 is LNHNV, CDR2 YYDKDF, per germline (reference sequence). V gave up 3 bases and J gave up 2 bases, with 3 bases separating them. CDR3 protein: CATSSFTDTQYF. The DNA of the CDR3 is TGTGCCACCAGCAGCTTCACAGATACGCAGTATTTT.

V is TRBV10-2 and J is TRBJ2-2; D unresolved. V lost 2 bases to trimming and J lost 0 bases, with 7 bases between them. The V gene's germline CDR1 is WSHSY and CDR2 SAAADI. The CDR3 length is 15 residues. CDR3 nucleotide sequence: TGCGCCAGCAGTGAGGATAACGCGAACACCGGGGAGCTGTTTTTT. Its translation: CASSEDNANTGELFF.

The DNA for the CDR3 is TGTGCCATCAGGAAAGAGAATGAGCAGTTCTTC. Encoded protein: CAIRKENEQFF. The V and J genes are TRBV10-3 and TRBJ2-1; unclear D gene. The V gene's germline CDR1 is ENHRY and CDR2 SYGVKD. V lost 6 bases and J 7 bases, leaving 7 bases between the germline ends. This CDR3 has 11 amino acids.

The rearrangement joins TRBV13 to TRBJ2-3; the D gene is possibly TRBD2 (6 bases). Per germline, CDR1 PRHDT and CDR2 FYEKMQ (reference sequence). V was shortened by 4 bases and J by 2 bases, with 10 bases between the two germline ends. This CDR3 region has 14 residues. CDR3 sequence reads: CASSSLAITDTQYF. CDR3 bases: TGTGCCAGCAGCTCGCTAGCGATCACAGATACGCAGTATTTT. Full variable domain (missing parts from reference TRBV13 and TRBJ2-3): AAGVIQSPRHLIKEKRETATLKCYPIPRHDTVYWYQQGPGQDPQFLISFYEKMQSDKGSIPDRFSAQQFSDYHSELNMSSLELGDSALYFCASSSLAITDTQYFGPGTRLTVL.

V gene TRBV6-5 combines with J gene TRBJ2-1; tentative D call: TRBD2 (5 bases). Germline V CDR1 and CDR2: MNHEY, SVGAGI. V was cut by 5 bases and J by 6 bases, with 17 bases left in between. The CDR3 is 15 residues long. The CDR3 sequence: CASSPLEGPANEQFF. CDR3 DNA: TGTGCCAGCAGTCCCCTCGAGGGTCCGGCCAATGAGCAGTTCTTC.

The CDR3 sequence is CASSVEAGVASNEQFF. The CDR3 region has the DNA TGTGCCAGCAGCGTAGAAGCGGGGGTGGCTAGCAATGAGCAGTTCTTC. The rearrangement links TRBV9 to TRBJ2-1, with 8 bases that match TRBD2. The CDR3 length is 16 residues. The trim removed 0 bases at V and 6 bases at J, leaving 8 bases unmatched. Germline CDR1 SGDLS, CDR2 YYNGEE.

In its sample, this clone was seen once. The chain uses TRBV7-8 and TRBJ2-5; D remains unclear. Trimming removed 1 base at V and 2 bases at J, with 5 bases between. The CDR3 runs to 13 residues. Germline assignment: CDR1 SGHVS and CDR2 FQNEAQ. The CDR3 bases are TGTGCCAGCAGCTTAGAAGGGCAAGAGACCCAGTACTTC. It is translated as CASSLEGQETQYF.

V is TRBV27 and J is TRBJ1-2; no definite D call. CDR3 length equals 13 residues. CDR1 and CDR2 (germline): MNHEY, SMNVEV (reference sequence). Trimming shortened V by 4 bases and J by 0 bases, and 6 bases separated the two germline ends. The CDR3 DNA reads TGTGCCAGCAGTTACAAAACTAACTATGGCTACACCTTC. Translating it yields CASSYKTNYGYTF.

The chain has TRBV5-1 and TRBJ2-1, with 7 bases aligning to TRBD2. The length of the CDR3 is 17 residues. Unmatched junction bases numbered 13, after V lost 1 base and J lost 6 bases. Germline CDR1 SGHRS, CDR2 YFSETQ. Written as DNA, the CDR3 is TGCGCCAGCAGCTTGTATGAGGGAGGGCCTCTAAGCAATGAGCAGTTCTTC. Its protein product is CASSLYEGGPLSNEQFF.

This chain uses TRBV28 with TRBJ2-5, with 9 bases matching TRBD2. Germline-derived CDR1 and CDR2 are MDHEN and SYDVKM. The ends lost 3 bases at V and 4 bases at J; junction bases unmatched: 3. The CDR3 has 14 amino acids. CDR3 protein: CASSLLAGIETQYF. The CDR3 coding sequence is TGTGCCAGCAGTTTGCTAGCGGGAATAGAGACCCAGTACTTC.

The CDR3 DNA reads TGTGCCAGCAGCTTAGCGGGCTTCACAGATACGCAGTATTTT. It codes for CASSLAGFTDTQYF. The chain joins TRBV7-2 to TRBJ2-3; D gene ambiguous. CDR3 length: 14 residues. Germline-derived CDR1 and CDR2 are SGHTA and FQGNSA. Trimming left V 0 bases short and J 2 bases short, with 6 bases between. Filled out from reference TRBV7-2 and TRBJ2-3, the complete variable domain reads GAGVSQSPSNKVTEKGKDVELRCDPISGHTALYWYRQSLGQGLEFLIYFQGNSAPDKSGLPSDRFSAERTGGSVSTLTIQRTQQEDSAVYLCASSLAGFTDTQYFGPGTRLTVL.

The chain has TRBV4-3 and TRBJ2-1, with 7 bases matching TRBD2. V lost 3 bases and J lost 0; bases outside the gene matches: 8. This CDR3 has 17 residues. The germline CDR1 and CDR2 sequences are LGHNA and YSLEER. CDR3: CASSHYRDYISYNEQFF. CDR3 DNA: TGCGCCAGCAGCCACTACCGGGACTATATCTCCTACAATGAGCAGTTCTTC.

The chain couples TRBV4-1 to TRBJ2-5; TRBD2 matches at 9 bases. There are 15 residues in the CDR3. The V segment lost 1 base and the J segment 4 bases; nucleotides outside the gene matches: 4. Germline CDR1 MGHRA, CDR2 YSYEKL. In DNA, the CDR3 is TGCGCCAGCAGCCAAGCCAGCGGGAGGCCAGAGACCCAGTACTTC. This encodes CASSQASGRPETQYF.

The rearrangement links TRBV28 to TRBJ1-2; 7 nucleotides match TRBD1. Germline CDR1 and CDR2: MDHEN and SYDVKM. V lost 6 bases to trimming and J lost 4 bases; unmatched junction nucleotides: 14. This CDR3 region has 16 residues. The DNA for the CDR3 is TGTGCCAGCAGCACTCGGGACAGAACTCTGCCCTATGGCTACACCTTC. Protein: CASSTRDRTLPYGYTF.

The chain is built from TRBV7-9 and TRBJ1-1; D not resolved. Germline CDR1 reads SEHNR; CDR2 reads FQNEAQ (reference sequence). The CDR3 sequence is 15 residues long. Trimming cost V 4 bases and J 8 bases, with 20 bases left between them. As DNA, the CDR3 is TGTGCCAGCAGCTCGACGGGCTACTTGGGCAACGAAGCTTTCTTT. This gives the protein CASSSTGYLGNEAFF.

This chain uses TRBV19 with TRBJ2-1; D not certain. The CDR3 sequence is 12 residues long. Germline V gene data show CDR1 as LNHDA and CDR2 as SQIVND (reference sequence). Trimming took 4 bases from V and 9 from J, leaving 10 bases between them. The CDR3 DNA follows: TGTGCCAGTAGTACCCCGGCCGGTGAGCAGTTCTTC. It yields the protein CASSTPAGEQFF.